This T cell receptor beta chain was sequenced during a study of blood T cells in healthy people across ages. Deletions cut 6 bases from V and 1 base from J, with 12 bases between. This CDR3 comprises 13 residues. CDR1 is SQVTM and CDR2 is ANQGSEA in the germline V gene. Study-wide results and caveats: With unsorted PBMCs, a conclusive comparison of naive versus antigen-experienced cells was not possible. Shifts in expanded clonotypes may have been confounded by donor CMV status, which was unknown.

This clonotype was observed a single time. The target antigen is unknown. Primed by a sample-barcoded 5' primer and a J-beta primer mix, a second PCR proceeded for about 6 to 12 cycles. CDR3-containing paired-end reads numbered at least 2.5 million in each sample. MiXCR, applied by TCRdb to the 5' RACE reads, yields one record per CDR3 protein. The sample has 1.5 million to 2 million distinct CDR3 sequences; roughly 52% are singletons. The TCR originated in a woman aged 40 to 50 in good health. The sequenced sample consisted of blood. The V and J genes are TRBV29-1 and TRBJ1-1; D is unresolved. CDR3: CSVLGPGNTEAFF. The CDR3 nucleotides are TGCAGCGTCCTAGGGCCAGGGAACACTGAAGCTTTCTTT.